This TCR beta chain was profiled in a study of cytomegalovirus exposure and HLA in healthy donors (dated by TCRdb to the late 2010s). In the study overall: According to a later analysis, the roughly 120 validation repertoires were produced on the same platform as the 600 to 850 repertoires of the first cohort. The study aimed to test whether signatures of past pathogen exposure could be identified by cataloging public T cell receptors. A separate validation cohort of approximately 130 different subjects was used in addition to the 666-subject first cohort. To predict cytomegalovirus infection status, the study combined high-throughput TCR immunosequencing, statistical association of individual TCRs with disease status, and machine learning. Broader findings and caveats from the paper: In a later analysis, TCRs clustered in the first cohort were found to also tend to co-occur in the 110 or so validation repertoires, with around 94% of cluster scores above 0. The authors suggested that the approach could potentially be generalized to other disease states and immunological phenotypes. A total of 164 TCR beta chains were listed by the study as associated with cytomegalovirus. In vitro tests confirmed that a few of the cytomegalovirus-associated TCR beta chains recognize cytomegalovirus antigens. The classifier was reported to diagnose cytomegalovirus status with high specificity and sensitivity in both the original cohort and the validation cohort. The validation cohort had no HLA typing available for a later analysis, so co-occurrence within that cohort was assessed over all 130 or so repertoires. Most TCR sequences were observed very rarely across donors, whereas some public TCRs were present in many individuals.

The CDR3 numbers 15 residues from cysteine through phenylalanine. The kept DNA is CDR3 alone, 45 bases in frame from the first base. Trimming accounts for 5 bases at V and 3 bases at J, while the number of junction bases matched to no gene is 6. CDR1 MNHEY and CDR2 SMNVEV were looked up in the germline V gene (reference sequence). Separate from the approximately 730-subject first cohort, the validation cohort of more than 90 subjects was the group to which the donors belonged. Library preparation was by the immunoSEQ multiplex PCR assay. In the authors' own workflow: A statistical classification framework was built for diagnosing cytomegalovirus status from the catalog of TCR beta chain sequences. Imported from immuneACCESS, the table was reduced by TCRdb to in-frame sequences with V and J called. These copies leave out some clones; in studies compared against another copy, an unresolved V gene accounts for under half, and the cause of the remainder is not known. The V and J calls and the clone size are those of that table, but D and trimming were determined from the DNA. The sample table lists about 200,000 clones, roughly 77% of them with a count of one. Of the sample, around 1.2% falls within the top ten clones.

Worth noting for this clone: There is no known antigen for this receptor. There are no base qualities to consult, and no much larger clone falls within one base.

This receptor chain uses TRBV27 and TRBJ1-5, with 8 central nucleotides matching TRBD1. The clonotype originates from a woman aged 25 to 45 in good health and CMV-seronegative. The sequenced sample consisted of PBMCs. The nucleotide sequence reads as follows: TGTGCCAGCAGTCGGCGACAGGGGAACAATCAGCCCCAGCATTTT. Its coded protein is CASSRRQGNNQPQHF.